Listed here is a single TCR beta chain. Its specificity is not known. The assay, immunoSEQ v3.0, was run at survey level. Data came from immunoSEQ multiplex PCR; TCRdb stores just in-frame clones and leaves some out. The sample includes some 19,000 clones, less than 80% of them seen just once. This sample is drawn from a study of long-term antiretroviral therapy in people with HIV. Regarding the study as a whole: Clones showing expansion before ART dominated the repertoire at all time points. Therapy changes, viral resistance and ART adherence were not documented in the available data.

This receptor was identified in a woman aged 35 to 49 with HIV. The material was unsorted PBMCs, obtained 4.1 years after starting antiretroviral therapy.

CDR3 loop: CASSWERDTEGSNQPQHF. Written as DNA, the CDR3 is TGTGCCAGCAGCTGGGAGAGGGACACCGAGGGTAGCAATCAGCCCCAGCATTTT. The V call is TRBV7-8, the J call TRBJ1-5, with D perhaps matching TRBD1 (6 bases). CDR1 and CDR2 from the germline V gene are SGHVS and FQNEAQ. Trimming removed 4 bases from V and 0 bases from J, with 19 bases in between. This CDR3 comprises 18 residues.